Sequencing of this TCR beta chain was carried out in a study of CD8 T cells in ankylosing spondylitis. This clonotype was detected many times. Its antigen remains unidentified. Quantitative 5'-RACE with molecular barcodes generated TCR beta libraries. TCRdb redid the calling of the 5' RACE reads with MiXCR, one entry per CDR3 protein. The table has fewer than 550,000 distinct CDR3 sequences, approximately 5.3% seen once. Trimming removed 3 bases at V and 0 bases at J, with 15 bases between. CDR3 length: 17 residues. Study-level findings and limits: Several highly homologous variants made up a TCR beta motif, and this motif appeared characteristic of ankylosing spondylitis blood. In the blood and synovial fluid of reactive arthritis, some motif variants had been previously reported. The clones that were linked to disease were reported to be significantly enriched in matched synovial fluid samples from ankylosing spondylitis patients.

This sequence was found in a male donor with ankylosing spondylitis. Sequencing used blood, either unsorted or a sorted T cell fraction (not recorded which). The gene calls are TRBV12-3 or TRBV12-4 and TRBJ2-1; D gene uncertain. CDR3 in amino acids: CASSFTRPGLSYNEQFF. DNA of the CDR3: TGTGCCAGCAGTTTCACGAGGCCAGGCCTCTCCTACAATGAGCAGTTCTTC.